The 29 T cell receptor beta chains reported below all come from one sample, sequenced in a study of early T cells in non-severe SARS-CoV-2 infection. TCRdb passed the 5' RACE reads through MiXCR, listing each CDR3 protein once. The data show 70,000 to 90,000 distinct CDR3 sequences, 8.5% to 12% seen once. The source was whole blood, collected at baseline. The origin of the receptors is an adult who was a healthcare worker with PCR-confirmed SARS-CoV-2 infection or an uninfected control (not recorded which).

This chain joins TRBV18 and TRBJ1-3; no firm D call. V lost 3 bases and J lost 1, with 4 bases in between. The CDR3 covers 13 residues. Germline V gene lookup returns CDR1 KGHSH and CDR2 LQKENI. The CDR3 reads CASSPRSGNTIYF. CDR3 nucleotide sequence: TGTGCCAGCTCACCCAGATCTGGAAACACCATATATTTT.

This clonotype was detected many times. The chain joins TRBV6-1 to TRBJ2-7; no clear D. CDR1 is MNHNS and CDR2 is SASEGT in the germline V gene. The CDR3 sequence is 16 residues long. Trimming left V 0 bases short and J 2 bases short, with 14 bases between. The CDR3, as DNA: TGTGCCAGCAGTGAAGCGCAGCAGGTCCTACCCTACGAGCAGTACTTC. Amino acid sequence: CASSEAQQVLPYEQYF.

This clonotype was seen a few times. The chain is built from TRBV4-2 and TRBJ2-2; tentatively, D is TRBD1 (6 bases). Germline V gene lookup returns CDR1 LGHNA and CDR2 YNFKEQ. Trimming removed 5 bases at V and 7 bases at J, with 14 bases between. The length of the CDR3 is 14 residues. This chain's CDR3 is CASSTQGTSGELFF. CDR3 bases: TGTGCCAGCAGCACCCAGGGGACGAGCGGGGAGCTGTTTTTT.

This rearrangement joins TRBV15 to TRBJ2-5; D is ambiguous. V was shortened by 2 bases and J by 11 bases, with 9 bases between the two germline ends. Germline CDR1 LNHNV, CDR2 YYDKDF (reference sequence). The CDR3 runs 11 residues. The CDR3 spells CATSRSLQQYF. The CDR3 DNA sequence: TGTGCCACCAGCAGATCCCTCCAGCAGTACTTC.

This rearrangement joins TRBV5-8 to TRBJ2-7; 7 bases fit TRBD1. This CDR3 has 15 residues. Unmatched junction bases numbered 6, after V lost 1 base and J lost 2 bases. CDR1 and CDR2 from the germline V gene are SGHTS and YDEGEE. CDR3 sequence (DNA): TGTGCCAGCAGCTTGTCCTCCGGGACAGCCTACGAGCAGTACTTC. Its protein is CASSLSSGTAYEQYF.

The V gene is TRBV11-3, the J gene TRBJ1-5; the D is unclear. From germline, CDR1 is SGHNT and CDR2 YENEEA. V lost 1 base and J lost 0, with 25 bases in between. The length of the CDR3 is 21 residues. CDR3 nucleotides: TGTGCCAGCAGCTTAGCCCTACCCCCGACCCGCACGGATAATAGCAATCAGCCCCAGCATTTT. It translates to CASSLALPPTRTDNSNQPQHF.

This clonotype was detected only a few times. The genes are TRBV4-1 and TRBJ1-2, with 8 bases aligning to TRBD1. CDR1 and CDR2 from the germline V gene are MGHRA and YSYEKL. This CDR3 is 16 amino acids long. V trimming: 2 bases; J trimming: 8 bases; junction bases outside the gene matches: 13. The CDR3 DNA is TGCGCCAGCAGCCAACACGCCGCAGGGGGCTTAATGGGCTACACCTTC. It specifies CASSQHAAGGLMGYTF.

This clonotype was counted many times. The rearrangement links TRBV3-1 to TRBJ2-2, with 8 bases that match TRBD2. CDR1 and CDR2 (germline): LGHDT, YNNKEL (reference sequence). CDR3 length equals 16 residues. Unmatched junction bases numbered 5, after V lost 2 bases and J lost 3 bases. Written as DNA, the CDR3 is TGTGCCAGCAGCCAACGGGGGGGCTGGGACACCGGGGAGCTGTTTTTT. Translation: CASSQRGGWDTGELFF.

The sample holds a few counts of this clonotype. The rearrangement joins TRBV7-9 to TRBJ2-5; D remains unclear. CDR1 and CDR2 (germline): SEHNR, FQNEAQ (reference sequence). V was shortened by 5 bases and J by 0 bases, with 13 bases between the two germline ends. The length of the CDR3 is 15 residues. The CDR3: CASSPPTRNQETQYF. The CDR3 nucleotides read TGTGCCAGCAGCCCTCCGACTCGAAACCAAGAGACCCAGTACTTC.

This clonotype was recorded at least ten times. V gene TRBV13 combines with J gene TRBJ2-5, with TRBD2 matching 8 bases. J lost 4 bases, V lost 3 bases, and 7 bases had no gene match. The CDR3 runs to 15 residues. CDR1 is PRHDT and CDR2 is FYEKMQ in the germline V gene (reference sequence). The CDR3 DNA reads TGTGCCAGCAGCTTTGTCGCGGGAGGCGGAGAGACCCAGTACTTC. This encodes CASSFVAGGGETQYF.

Details on this clonotype: The junction differs from germline at one of its ends, possibly a read error. The chain links TRBV18 to TRBJ1-6; D is possibly TRBD1 (5 bases). The CDR3 is 17 residues long. CDR1 is KGHSH, CDR2 LQKENI, per germline. The DNA for the CDR3 is TGTGCCAGCTCACCAACGCAGGGAGGCTCCTTTAATTCACCCCTCCACTTT. Residues: CASSPTQGGSFNSPLHF.

This clonotype occurred many times. This sequence joins TRBV11-3 and TRBJ2-1, with unresolved D. The V end was cut by 5 bases, the J end by 4 bases, with 3 bases between. Germline values: CDR1 SGHNT, CDR2 YENEEA. This CDR3 spans 11 amino acids. CDR3 DNA sequence: TGTGCCAGCAGCGGATACAATGAGCAGTTCTTC. This gives the protein CASSGYNEQFF. The complete variable domain, with remaining parts taken from reference TRBV11-3 and TRBJ2-1, reads EAGVVQSPRYKIIEKKQPVAFWCNPISGHNTLYWYLQNLGQGPELLIRYENEEAVDDSQLPKDRFSAERLKGVDSTLKIQPAELGDSAVYLCASSGYNEQFFGPGTRLTVL.

This clonotype was recorded at least ten times. The rearrangement uses TRBV21-1 and TRBJ2-3; no DNA check was done on the table's D call, TRBD2. TRBV21-1 is shown as a pseudogene. The CDR3 sequence is 17 residues long. The CDR3 region is CASSKIWLAGPTDTQYF. CDR3 coding DNA: TGTGCCAGCAGCAAAATCTGGCTAGCGGGACCCACAGATACGCAGTATTTT.

This clonotype was seen a few times. The conserved final phenylalanine or tryptophan is absent from the CDR3, which likely points to a read error. No DNA is shown, since the ends of the CDR3 on it are uncertain; the CDR3 is the one TCRdb lists. The rearrangement joins TRBV7-2 to TRBJ2-1; the D segment call TRBD2 is taken from the table without a DNA check. Per the germline V gene, CDR1 is SGHTA and CDR2 is FQGNSA. Including both end residues, the CDR3 is 12 amino acids long. This chain's CDR3 is CASSLRNSSGRA.

This clonotype came up many times. This chain connects TRBV2 to TRBJ1-2; D might be TRBD1 (5 bases). CDR1 and CDR2 (germline): SNHLY, FYNNEI. The CDR3 has 12 residues. Written as DNA, the CDR3 is TGTGTTAAGACAGCTTCTAACTATGGCTACACCTTC. Amino acid sequence: CVKTASNYGYTF. The whole variable domain, filled in from reference TRBV2 and TRBJ1-2, reads EPEVTQTPSHQVTQMGQEVILRCVPISNHLYFYWYRQILGQKVEFLVSFYNNEISEKSEIFDDQFSVERPDGSNFTLKIRSTKLEDSAMYFCVKTASNYGYTFGSGTRLTVV.

The rearrangement uses TRBV6-1 and TRBJ2-3; 8 bases align to TRBD2. V shed 8 bases and J 0 bases; nucleotides not matched to a gene: 10. The germline V gene has CDR1 MNHNS and CDR2 SASEGT. This CDR3 spans 16 amino acids. Written as DNA, the CDR3 is TGTGCCAGCGGAACCAATAGCGGGACCAGCACAGATACGCAGTATTTT. Its translation is CASGTNSGTSTDTQYF.

This clonotype occurred a few times. CDR3 sequence: CASSLAAGRVPYEQYF. The DNA of the CDR3 is TGTGCCAGCAGCTTAGCGGCCGGCAGGGTTCCCTACGAGCAGTACTTC. The chain combines TRBV7-8 with TRBJ2-7; TRBD1 is a possible D gene (5 bases). The CDR3 consists of 16 residues. Germline CDR1 reads SGHVS; CDR2 reads FQNEAQ. V lost 0 bases and J lost 2, with 14 bases in between.

The chain has TRBV7-2 and TRBJ1-5; D is ambiguous. CDR3 size: 14 residues. CDR1 and CDR2 from the germline V gene are SGHTA and FQGNSA. Trimming took off 5 bases at V and 9 bases at J, with 17 bases between the two ends. The CDR3 protein is CASSILSGIPPQHF. The CDR3 coding sequence is TGTGCCAGCAGCATCTTGTCCGGAATCCCGCCCCAGCATTTT.

This chain uses TRBV28 with TRBJ2-7, with 7 bases that match TRBD1. V shed 5 bases and J 3 bases; nucleotides not matched to a gene: 7. CDR1 and CDR2 from the germline V gene are MDHEN and SYDVKM. The length of the CDR3 is 14 residues. The CDR3 reads CASSHRDSYYEQYF. The CDR3 DNA follows: TGTGCCAGCAGTCACCGGGACAGCTACTACGAGCAGTACTTC. Variable domain in full (rest from reference TRBV28 and TRBJ2-7): DVKVTQSSRYLVKRTGEKVFLECVQDMDHENMFWYRQDPGLGLRLIYFSYDVKMKEKGDIPEGYSVSREKKERFSLILESASTNQTSMYLCASSHRDSYYEQYFGPGTRLTVT.

The chain couples TRBV20-1 to TRBJ2-4; the match to TRBD2 covers 13 bases. CDR1 and CDR2 from the germline V gene are DFQATT and SNEGSKA (reference sequence). This CDR3 contains 23 residues. Trimming removed 2 bases from V and 8 bases from J; junction bases left unmatched: 30. CDR3 sequence reads: CSARNRFPGHRLAGGLYADIQYF. As DNA, the CDR3 is TGCAGTGCTAGAAACCGTTTCCCGGGACACCGACTAGCGGGAGGCCTCTATGCTGACATTCAGTACTTC.

This clonotype appeared a few times. The chain uses TRBV4-2 and TRBJ1-4; possible D gene TRBD1, 6 bases. CDR3 length: 16 residues. V was pared by 0 bases and J by 5 bases, with 13 bases between. Per germline, CDR1 LGHNA and CDR2 YNFKEQ. CDR3 sequence reads: CASSQEGGTGNEKLFF. The CDR3 DNA reads as TGTGCCAGCAGCCAAGAGGGCGGAACAGGGAATGAAAAACTGTTTTTT.

The V and J genes are TRBV19 and TRBJ2-7; 9 bases are shared with TRBD1. CDR1 LNHDA and CDR2 SQIVND come from the germline V gene (reference sequence). The CDR3 has 14 amino acids. Trimming cost V 2 bases and J 2 bases; bases outside gene matches: 1. The CDR3 spells CASSITGGTYEQYF. CDR3 sequence (DNA): TGTGCCAGTAGTATAACAGGGGGCACCTACGAGCAGTACTTC.

This clonotype was picked up a small number of times. The rearrangement links TRBV20-1 to TRBJ2-1, with 15 bases fitting TRBD2. The CDR3 extends over 17 amino acids. Germline trimming cut 3 bases from V and 5 bases from J; bases unmatched to any gene: 8. Germline CDR1 and CDR2: DFQATT and SNEGSKA (reference sequence). The CDR3 DNA sequence: TGCAGTGCTAGCCCCCTAGGGACTAGCGGGAGGAACAATGAGCAGTTCTTC. Translating gives CSASPLGTSGRNNEQFF.

This clonotype appeared many times. The V call is TRBV3-1, the J call TRBJ1-1; no definite D call. Germline V CDR1 and CDR2: LGHDT, YNNKEL (reference sequence). CDR3 length: 11 amino acids. Deletions cut 7 bases from V and 9 bases from J, with 12 bases between. The CDR3 DNA sequence: TGTGCCAGCACGCAGTGGGGAAAAGCTTTCTTT. Translated: CASTQWGKAFF.

This clonotype was counted a few times. The V and J genes are TRBV10-3 and TRBJ2-5; 10 bases agree with TRBD2. The junction had 2 bases not matched to a gene; V was cut back by 5 bases and J by 5 bases. Germline CDR1 ENHRY, CDR2 SYGVKD. The CDR3 extends over 13 amino acids. CDR3 sequence: CAISLAGAETQYF. DNA for the CDR3: TGTGCCATCAGTCTAGCGGGAGCGGAGACCCAGTACTTC.

This clonotype has more than one count but fewer than ten. V usage is TRBV6-6 and J usage is TRBJ1-1; no clear D gene. With 6 bases removed from V and 13 bases from J, the gap between germline ends came to 15 bases. CDR3 length equals 11 residues. Germline V gene lookup returns CDR1 MNHNY and CDR2 SVGAGI (reference sequence). In nucleotides, the CDR3 is TGTGCCAGCAGCGAAGGCCAGATTGGTTTCTTT. Translation: CASSEGQIGFF.

The chain carries TRBV20-1 and TRBJ2-5; 8 nucleotides line up with TRBD2. The V gene's germline CDR1 is DFQATT and CDR2 SNEGSKA (reference sequence). This CDR3 is built from 14 residues. V gave up 1 base and J gave up 6 bases; unmatched junction bases: 7. The CDR3 is CSARVSGSVKTQYF. As DNA, the CDR3 is TGCAGTGCTAGAGTGAGCGGGAGCGTGAAGACCCAGTACTTC.

The chain uses TRBV6-2 or TRBV6-3 and TRBJ2-7; tentative D call: TRBD1 (6 bases). Trimming pared 11 bases from V and 0 bases from J, leaving 11 bases between. The CDR3 is made up of 12 amino acids. CDR1 and CDR2 from the germline V gene are MNHEY and SVGEGT. The CDR3 loop reads CAARDNSYEQYF. The CDR3 coding sequence is TGTGCCGCCCGGGACAACTCCTACGAGCAGTACTTC.

In its sample, this clonotype was seen a few times. J is TRBJ2-5 and V is TRBV10-2; TRBD2 agrees at 7 bases. The CDR3 contains 14 residues. The junction had 6 bases not matched to a gene; V was cut back by 5 bases and J by 3 bases. Looked up from germline, CDR1 is WSHSY and CDR2 is SAAADI. The CDR3 protein is CASSFGGMEETQYF. DNA of the CDR3: TGCGCCAGCAGTTTCGGGGGGATGGAAGAGACCCAGTACTTC.